The rows below give T cell receptor beta chains drawn from one sample of a study of T cell responses to AZD1222 COVID-19 vaccine. Sequenced by immunoSEQ multiplex PCR; TCRdb stores in-frame clones only, minus some. The sample shows 90,000 to 150,000 clones, around 87% of them seen only once. The source was peripheral blood, collected 28 days after the second AZD1222 dose. The origin of the receptors is an adult who received the AZD1222 COVID-19 vaccine. CDR3s include the opening cysteine and the closing phenylalanine or tryptophan. The order of the fields is J gene, V gene, clone size, D gene, CDR3 protein, CDR3 DNA. The D gene is left open where the match is weak. A clone size is listed for some rows: how often the clone was seen (once, few, many), or a class if it is expanded.

>TRBJ1-5|TRBV6-4|-|-
CASSENQGTNQPQHF
TGTGCCAGCAGTGAAAACCAGGGGACCAATCAGCCCCAGCATTTT
>TRBJ2-2|TRBV6-6|once|TRBD1
CASSYGTGNTGELFF
TGTGCCAGCAGTTACGGGACAGGGAACACCGGGGAGCTGTTTTTT
>TRBJ1-1|TRBV27|-|-
CASSLSGVTNTEAFF
TGTGCCAGCAGTTTATCGGGGGTCACGAACACTGAAGCTTTCTTT
>TRBJ2-1|TRBV7-2|-|-
CASSFTRQENEQFF
TGTGCCAGCAGCTTCACCCGACAGGAGAATGAGCAGTTCTTC
>TRBJ2-1|TRBV9|-|TRBD2
CASSVLSSGGNNEQFF
TGTGCCAGCAGCGTGCTGTCTAGCGGGGGGAACAATGAGCAGTTCTTC
>TRBJ2-1|TRBV14|-|TRBD1
CASSSQGYNEQFF
TGTGCCAGCAGCTCACAGGGGTACAATGAGCAGTTCTTC
>TRBJ1-3|TRBV7-9|-|TRBD1
CASSSPRDRGGNTIYF
TGTGCCAGCAGCTCGCCCCGGGACAGGGGTGGAAACACCATATATTTT
>TRBJ2-5|TRBV6-5|-|TRBD1
CASSPPGGRRGTQYF
TGTGCCAGCAGTCCCCCAGGGGGCCGAAGAGGGACCCAGTACTTC
>TRBJ2-3|TRBV20-1|-|TRBD2
CSASGLAGEIPSTDTQYF
TGCAGTGCTAGTGGACTAGCGGGGGAGATTCCTAGCACAGATACGCAGTATTTT
>TRBJ1-6|TRBV5-4|-|-
CASSLAEGPSGRFTLHF
TGTGCCAGCAGCTTGGCCGAGGGACCCTCGGGAAGATTCACCCTCCACTTT
>TRBJ1-2|TRBV5-4|-|-
CASSSESGNYGYTF
TGTGCCAGCAGCTCCGAATCAGGGAACTATGGCTACACCTTC
>TRBJ1-2|TRBV6-2/TRBV6-3|-|-
CASSSTGGRSGDYGYTF
TGTGCCAGCAGTTCCACCGGGGGAAGGAGCGGGGACTATGGCTACACCTTC
>TRBJ1-1|TRBV18|-|-
CASSPILQDEAFF
TGTGCCAGCTCACCAATACTACAAGATGAAGCTTTCTTT
>TRBJ2-7|TRBV12-3/TRBV12-4|-|TRBD2
CATRREGTYEQYF
TGTGCGACCCGCCGGGAGGGAACTTACGAGCAGTACTTC
>TRBJ1-1|TRBV7-2|-|TRBD1
CASSLALPGLDRALEKKTEAFF
TGTGCCAGCAGCTTAGCTCTCCCCGGCTTGGACAGGGCATTGGAAAAGAAGACTGAAGCTTTCTTT
>TRBJ1-1|TRBV5-4|-|TRBD1
CASSSGQPARVTEAFF
TGTGCCAGCAGCTCGGGACAGCCCGCACGGGTCACTGAAGCTTTCTTT
>TRBJ1-1|TRBV7-9|-|-
CASSKGARQAEAFF
TGTGCCAGCAGCAAAGGGGCCCGACAGGCTGAAGCTTTCTTT
>TRBJ2-1|TRBV11-3|-|TRBD1
CASSLDWGTGVNNEQFF
TGTGCCAGCAGCTTAGATTGGGGGACAGGGGTCAACAATGAGCAGTTCTTC
>TRBJ2-1|TRBV18|-|TRBD1
CASSLDREDEQFF
TGTGCCAGCTCACTGGACAGGGAGGATGAGCAGTTCTTC
>TRBJ1-4|TRBV7-2|-|TRBD1
CASSRRTGGNEKLFF
TGTGCCAGCAGCCGTCGGACAGGGGGAAATGAAAAACTGTTTTTT
>TRBJ2-1|TRBV12-3/TRBV12-4|few|-
CASSLGQGNEQFF
TGTGCCAGCAGTTTAGGCCAGGGCAATGAGCAGTTCTTC
>TRBJ2-1|TRBV19|-|TRBD2
CASSGLAGSYNEQFF
TGTGCCTCTAGCGGCCTAGCGGGCTCCTACAATGAGCAGTTCTTC
>TRBJ2-5|TRBV12-3/TRBV12-4|-|-
CASTLGGETQYF
TGTGCCAGCACCCTTGGTGGAGAGACCCAGTACTTC
>TRBJ2-7|TRBV11-1|-|TRBD2
CASSQRGGVYEQYF
TGTGCCAGCAGCCAACGGGGGGGCGTCTACGAGCAGTACTTC
>TRBJ2-4|TRBV6-2/TRBV6-3|-|-
CASSYSARVIQYF
TGTGCCAGCAGTTACAGCGCAAGGGTCATTCAGTACTTC
>TRBJ1-2|TRBV2|-|-
CASSEISVNYGYTF
TGTGCCAGCAGTGAAATCTCCGTGAACTATGGCTACACCTTC
>TRBJ2-2|TRBV11-2|-|TRBD2
CASSFGLAGLYTGELFF
TGTGCCAGCAGCTTCGGACTAGCGGGGCTCTACACCGGGGAGCTGTTTTTT
>TRBJ2-4|TRBV15|once|TRBD1
CATSRDLGGQNIQYF
TGTGCCACCAGCAGAGATCTAGGGGGCCAAAACATTCAGTACTTC
>TRBJ2-7|TRBV6-2/TRBV6-3|once|TRBD2
CASSRGLAGGISYEQYF
TGTGCCAGCAGCAGAGGACTAGCGGGGGGGATCTCCTACGAGCAGTACTTC